This T cell receptor (beta chain) was sequenced during a study of blood T cell repertoires in COVID-19. Study-wide background: COVID-19 samples, acute and convalescent, were from the United States, Italy and Spain.

As processed by the authors: Researchers report that nucleated cell counts were estimated from reference gene primer amplification. Clones were read by immunoSEQ multiplex PCR, and TCRdb kept only the in-frame ones, dropping some. The V and J calls and clone size are taken from that table; D and trimming were inferred from the DNA. Among about 160,000 clones listed, about 83% were seen once. The specimen was peripheral blood. The TCR sequence derives from a man aged 55 to 70 with acute or convalescent COVID-19.

The CDR3 here is CATVETPGNTEAFF. The CDR3 DNA reads TGTGCCACCGTCGAGACCCCAGGGAACACTGAAGCTTTCTTT. The J gene is TRBJ1-1, the V gene TRBV27; D remains ambiguous. Germline V gives CDR1 MNHEY, CDR2 SMNVEV (reference sequence). The CDR3 is 14 amino acids. Trimming took off 10 bases at V and 1 base at J, with 16 bases between the two ends.